This T cell receptor beta chain derives from a study of blood T cell repertoires in COVID-19. Across the study: Samples taken during acute and convalescent COVID-19 were collected in the United States, Italy and Spain. Nucleic acid was either cDNA or gDNA, and it came from T cells, B-cell-depleted T cells, or PBMCs.

The Seattle site enrolled patients during active infection and followed them longitudinally. In the original workflow: Amplifying reference gene primers gave estimates of nucleated cell counts. Sequenced by immunoSEQ multiplex PCR; TCRdb stores in-frame clones only, minus some. D and trimming come from the DNA, and the V and J calls and clone size come from that table. The sample includes around 160,000 clones, roughly 89% of them seen just once. Unmatched junction bases numbered 4, after V lost 2 bases and J lost 1 base. The germline gives CDR1 SGHVS, CDR2 FQNEAQ. The CDR3 consists of 15 residues. Input material: peripheral blood. This TCR was recovered from a woman in her seventies with COVID-19, enrolled during active disease. The chain has TRBV7-8 and TRBJ1-1; 7 bases match TRBD1. DNA of the CDR3: TGTGCCAGCAGCTTAATCTACAGGGGGAACACTGAAGCTTTCTTT. It codes for CASSLIYRGNTEAFF.